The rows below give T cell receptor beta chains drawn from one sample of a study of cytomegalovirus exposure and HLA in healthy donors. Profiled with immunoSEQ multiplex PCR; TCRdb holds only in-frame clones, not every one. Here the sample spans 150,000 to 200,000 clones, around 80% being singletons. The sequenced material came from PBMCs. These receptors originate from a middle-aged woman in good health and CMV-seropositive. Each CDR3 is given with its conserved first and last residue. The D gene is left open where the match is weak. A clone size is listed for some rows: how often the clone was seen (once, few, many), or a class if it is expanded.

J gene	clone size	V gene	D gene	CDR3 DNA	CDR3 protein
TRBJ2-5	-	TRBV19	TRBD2	TGTGCCAGTTCCGGGGGGACCGGGTTAGAGACCCAGTACTTC	CASSGGTGLETQYF
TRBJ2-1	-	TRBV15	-	TGTGCCACCAGCAGAAGGGCTAGCCCGAACAATGAGCAGTTCTTC	CATSRRASPNNEQFF
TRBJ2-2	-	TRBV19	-	TGTGCCAGTAGTATCCGAGGGATTACGAGCACCGGGGAGCTGTTTTTT	CASSIRGITSTGELFF
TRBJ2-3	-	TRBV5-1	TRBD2	TGCGCCAGCGGGTGGACTAGCGGGTCTACAGATACGCAGTATTTT	CASGWTSGSTDTQYF
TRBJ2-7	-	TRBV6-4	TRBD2	TGTGCCAGCATTGCGAGCCGGGAGGGCCCCTACGAGCAGTACTTC	CASIASREGPYEQYF
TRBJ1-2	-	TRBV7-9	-	TGTGCCAGCAGCTTAGCGGACAGTCCGGTCTATGGCTACACCTTC	CASSLADSPVYGYTF
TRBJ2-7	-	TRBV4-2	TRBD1	TGTGCCAGCAGCCAAGATCCCCAGGGGGCGAACTACGAGCAGTACTTC	CASSQDPQGANYEQYF
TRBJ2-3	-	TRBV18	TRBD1	TGTGCCAGCTCACCAATGGGGACAGGGATGGATACGCAGTATTTT	CASSPMGTGMDTQYF
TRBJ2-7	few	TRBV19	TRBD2	TGTGCCAGTAGTGGGGGACTAGCGGGATACTACGAGCAGTACTTC	CASSGGLAGYYEQYF
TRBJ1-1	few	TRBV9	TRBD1	TGTGCCAGCAGCGCCCCTCCCCCCGGGACAGGTCGGGTGGTACGGAACACTGAAGCTTTCTTT	CASSAPPPGTGRVVRNTEAFF
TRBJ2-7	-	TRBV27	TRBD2	TGTGCCAGCAGTTTTCGAATAAGGGGTCCTAGCGGGAGGGGGATAACCTACGAGCAGTACTTC	CASSFRIRGPSGRGITYEQYF
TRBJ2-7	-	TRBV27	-	TGTGCCAGCGGTCCCCCAGGGGCCTACGAGCAGTACTTC	CASGPPGAYEQYF
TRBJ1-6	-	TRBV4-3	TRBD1	TGCGCCAGCAGCCAAGAGAGGACCACAGGGGTTTCCTATAATTCACCCCTCCACTTT	CASSQERTTGVSYNSPLHF
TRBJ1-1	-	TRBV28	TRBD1	TGTGCCAGCATCCCAACAGGGGTAGAAGGAGCTTTCTTT	CASIPTGVEGAFF
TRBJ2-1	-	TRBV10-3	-	TGTGCCATCAGTGAGTTGGGGCCAGGCGGTTGGAATGAGCAGTTCTTC	CAISELGPGGWNEQFF
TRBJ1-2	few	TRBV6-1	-	TGTGCCAGCAGTGAGGTCTATGCGGGGGGCGCAAGGTATGGCTACACCTTC	CASSEVYAGGARYGYTF
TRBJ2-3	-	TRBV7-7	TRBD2	TGTGCTAGCAGCTTAGAAGCGGGAGGATCAGATACGCAGTATTTT	CASSLEAGGSDTQYF
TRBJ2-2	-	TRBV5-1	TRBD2	TGCGCCAGCAGCTTGTTAGCGGGGACGAACACCGGGGAGCTGTTTTTT	CASSLLAGTNTGELFF
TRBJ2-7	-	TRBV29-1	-	TGCAGCGTCTTACCTTCGACAGGCGCGAGCTCCTACGAGCAGTACTTC	CSVLPSTGASSYEQYF
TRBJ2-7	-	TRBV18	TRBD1	TGTGCCAGCTCACCTACAGGGGACCTTTACGAGCAGTACTTC	CASSPTGDLYEQYF
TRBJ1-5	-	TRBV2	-	TGTGCCAGCAGTGAGGGCCTTCTGAGCAATCAGCCCCAGCATTTT	CASSEGLLSNQPQHF
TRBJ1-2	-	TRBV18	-	TGTGCCAGCTCACCCTCTCAGCAGGGTTTTTATGGCTACACCTTC	CASSPSQQGFYGYTF
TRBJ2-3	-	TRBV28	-	TGTGCCAGCAGGCGACAGGGCACAGATACGCAGTATTTT	CASRRQGTDTQYF